Below, one T cell receptor beta chain is given with its context. In the study's own analysis: Estimation of nucleated cell counts relied on the amplification of reference gene primers. Some clones are missing from TCRdb's copy, which holds only in-frame ones; the method was immunoSEQ multiplex PCR. V, J and clone size are those of that table, while D and trimming were read from the DNA. The sample consists of over 130,000 clones, roughly 82% of them appearing once. This record comes from a study of blood T cell repertoires in COVID-19. Whole-study context: Specimens from acute and convalescent COVID-19 originated in the United States, Italy and Spain. From T cells, B-cell-depleted T cells, or PBMCs came the material, which was cDNA or gDNA.

CDR3 length: 14 amino acids. Germline-derived CDR1 and CDR2 are SNHLY and FYNNEI. V gave up 6 bases and J gave up 9 bases, with 18 bases separating them. The specimen sequenced was peripheral blood. The chain is built from TRBV2 and TRBJ1-3; D perhaps matches TRBD1 (6 bases). The sequence derives from a man between 70 and 80 years old with acute or convalescent COVID-19. The CDR3 is CASSEGELGPTIYF. As DNA, the CDR3 is TGTGCCAGCAGCGAGGGGGAGTTAGGGCCCACCATATATTTT.